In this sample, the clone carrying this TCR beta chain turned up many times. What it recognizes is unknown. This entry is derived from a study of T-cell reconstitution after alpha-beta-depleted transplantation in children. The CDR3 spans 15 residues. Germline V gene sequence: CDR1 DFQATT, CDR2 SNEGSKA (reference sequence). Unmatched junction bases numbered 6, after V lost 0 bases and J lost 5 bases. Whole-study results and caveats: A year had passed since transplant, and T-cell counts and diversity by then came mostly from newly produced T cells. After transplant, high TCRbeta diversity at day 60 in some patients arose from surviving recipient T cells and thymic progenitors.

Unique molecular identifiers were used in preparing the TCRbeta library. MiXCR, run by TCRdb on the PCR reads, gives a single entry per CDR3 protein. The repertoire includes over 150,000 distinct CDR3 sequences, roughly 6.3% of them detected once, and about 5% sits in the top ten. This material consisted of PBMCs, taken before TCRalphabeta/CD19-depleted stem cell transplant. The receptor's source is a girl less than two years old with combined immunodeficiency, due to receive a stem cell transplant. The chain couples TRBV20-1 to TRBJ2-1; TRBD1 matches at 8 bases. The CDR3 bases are TGCAGTGCTAGAGAGACAGGGGAGAGGGACAATGAGCAGTTCTTC. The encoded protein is CSARETGERDNEQFF.